The 5 T cell receptor beta chains below were found in one sample sequenced in a study of blood T cell repertoires in COVID-19. Sequenced by immunoSEQ multiplex PCR; TCRdb stores in-frame clones only, minus some. The sample lists under 250,000 clones, 84% occurring once. The sequenced sample consisted of peripheral blood. The origin of the receptors is a human donor in a cohort sampled during active COVID-19.

This clone was seen repeatedly, ten times or more. V is TRBV15 and J is TRBJ2-3; tentatively, D is TRBD2 (6 bases). Germline V lookup: CDR1 LNHNV, CDR2 YYDKDF (reference sequence). CDR3 length equals 15 residues. V shed 5 bases and J shed 0 bases, with 12 bases lying between them. The CDR3 reads CATSGGGASTDTQYF. In DNA form, the CDR3 reads TGTGCCACCAGCGGGGGAGGCGCAAGCACAGATACGCAGTATTTT.

In DNA, the CDR3 is TGCGCCAGCAGCTTGTGGGCTAGCGGGAGGGAGTACGAGCAGTACTTC. Protein: CASSLWASGREYEQYF. The chain is built from TRBV5-1 and TRBJ2-7; 12 bases line up with TRBD2. V lost 1 base, J lost 4 bases, and 6 bases stayed unmatched. The CDR3 has 16 residues. Germline CDR1 reads SGHRS; CDR2 reads YFSETQ.

In its sample, this clone was seen once. The rearrangement joins TRBV7-2 to TRBJ1-1; 8 nucleotides align to TRBD1. Germline trimming cut 5 bases from V and 5 bases from J; bases unmatched to any gene: 7. Per the germline V gene, CDR1 is SGHTA and CDR2 is FQGNSA. This CDR3 contains 14 residues. Here the CDR3 DNA reads TGTGCCAGCAGCGCGGCAGGGGGCGTTACTGAAGCTTTCTTT. This gives the protein CASSAAGGVTEAFF.

The rearrangement links TRBV7-2 to TRBJ1-2; 7 positions match TRBD1. This CDR3 contains 14 residues. V was clipped by 4 bases and J by 5 bases; unmatched bases: 7. From germline, CDR1 is SGHTA and CDR2 FQGNSA. CDR3 residues: CASSSWTGSYGYTF. In nucleotides, the CDR3 is TGTGCCAGCAGCTCCTGGACAGGTTCTTATGGCTACACCTTC.

This chain links TRBV6-1 with TRBJ2-2; possibly TRBD2 for D (6 bases). CDR3 size: 17 residues. The V end lost 2 bases, the J end lost 2 bases, and 15 bases lay between the germline ends. Per germline, CDR1 MNHNS and CDR2 SASEGT. The CDR3 is CASSEIVGTVNTGELFF. The CDR3 coding sequence is TGTGCCAGCAGTGAAATCGTTGGGACTGTCAACACCGGGGAGCTGTTTTTT.